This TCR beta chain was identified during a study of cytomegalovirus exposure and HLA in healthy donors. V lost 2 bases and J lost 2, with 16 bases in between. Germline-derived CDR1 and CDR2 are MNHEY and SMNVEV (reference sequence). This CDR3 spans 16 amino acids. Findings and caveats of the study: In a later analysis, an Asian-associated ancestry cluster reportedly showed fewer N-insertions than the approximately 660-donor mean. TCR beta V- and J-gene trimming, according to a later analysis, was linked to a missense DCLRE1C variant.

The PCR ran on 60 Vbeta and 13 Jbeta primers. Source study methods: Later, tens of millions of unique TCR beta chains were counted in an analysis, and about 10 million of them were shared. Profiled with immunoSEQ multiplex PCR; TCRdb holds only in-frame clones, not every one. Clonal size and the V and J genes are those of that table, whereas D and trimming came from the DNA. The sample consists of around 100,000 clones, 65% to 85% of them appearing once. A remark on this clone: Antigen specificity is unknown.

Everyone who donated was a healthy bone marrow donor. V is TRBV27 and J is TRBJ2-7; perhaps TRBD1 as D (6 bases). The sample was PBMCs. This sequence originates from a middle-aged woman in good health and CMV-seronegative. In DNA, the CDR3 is TGTGCCAGCAGTTTAACTGGGACACCATTCCCCTACGAGCAGTACTTC. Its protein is CASSLTGTPFPYEQYF.